The clone carrying this T cell receptor (beta chain) was detected only once. At the DNA level, this CDR3 is encoded by other sequences in the same sample as well. The data belong to a study of cytomegalovirus exposure and HLA in healthy donors. The study ran its PCR with 60 Vbeta and 13 Jbeta primers. Method: immunoSEQ multiplex PCR; TCRdb's copy keeps in-frame clones and lacks some. The data contain around 170,000 clones, over 70% of them seen just once; the ten biggest clones take up 1% to 1.5%. The CDR3 is 13 amino acids. Germline assignment: CDR1 SQVTM and CDR2 ANQGSEA. The V and J ends lost 3 bases and 3 bases, in that order; junction bases with no gene match: 2.

This chain links TRBV29-1 with TRBJ2-3; 8 nucleotides align to TRBD2. Source material: PBMCs. The TCR originated in a man in his fifties or sixties in good health and CMV-seropositive. CDR3 sequence: CSVEVAGTDTQYF. DNA for the CDR3: TGCAGCGTTGAGGTAGCGGGAACAGATACGCAGTATTTT.